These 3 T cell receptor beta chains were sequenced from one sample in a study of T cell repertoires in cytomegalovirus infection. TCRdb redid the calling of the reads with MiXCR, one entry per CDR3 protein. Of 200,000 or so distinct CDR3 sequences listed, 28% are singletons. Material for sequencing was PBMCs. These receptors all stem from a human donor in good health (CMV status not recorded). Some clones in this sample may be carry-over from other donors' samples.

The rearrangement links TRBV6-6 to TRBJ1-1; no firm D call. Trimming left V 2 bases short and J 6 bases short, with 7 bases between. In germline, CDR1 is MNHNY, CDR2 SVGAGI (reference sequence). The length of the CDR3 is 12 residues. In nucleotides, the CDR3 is TGTGCCAGCAGTTACGGAAGGGCTGAAGCTTTCTTT. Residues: CASSYGRAEAFF.

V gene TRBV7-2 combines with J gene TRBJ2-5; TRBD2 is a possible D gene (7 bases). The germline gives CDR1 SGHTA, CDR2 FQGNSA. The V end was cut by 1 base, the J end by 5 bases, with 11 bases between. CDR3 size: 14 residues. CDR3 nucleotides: TGTGCCAGCAGCTTAGACGGGGGGCCGGAGACCCAGTACTTC. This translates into CASSLDGGPETQYF.

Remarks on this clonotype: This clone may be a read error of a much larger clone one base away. CDR3 bases: TGTGCCATCAGCCGCTCGGAGGGGAGCTCCTACAATGAGCAGTTCTTC. Its translation: CAISRSEGSSYNEQFF. The gene calls are TRBV12-3 or TRBV12-4 and TRBJ2-1, with D maybe TRBD2 (6 bases). The germline V and J ends were trimmed by 10 bases and 0 bases, with 19 bases remaining between them. The CDR3 runs 16 residues.